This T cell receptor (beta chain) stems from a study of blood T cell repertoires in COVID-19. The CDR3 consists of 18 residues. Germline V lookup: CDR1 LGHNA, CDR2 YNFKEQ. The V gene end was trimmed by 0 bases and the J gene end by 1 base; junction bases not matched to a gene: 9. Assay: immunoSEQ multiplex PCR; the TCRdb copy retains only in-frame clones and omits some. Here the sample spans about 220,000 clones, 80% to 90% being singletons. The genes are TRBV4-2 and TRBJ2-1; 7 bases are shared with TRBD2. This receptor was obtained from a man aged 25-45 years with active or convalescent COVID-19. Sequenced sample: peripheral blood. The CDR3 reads CASSQDPAGRTSYNEQFF. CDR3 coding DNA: TGTGCCAGCAGCCAAGATCCAGCGGGACGGACGTCCTACAATGAGCAGTTCTTC.